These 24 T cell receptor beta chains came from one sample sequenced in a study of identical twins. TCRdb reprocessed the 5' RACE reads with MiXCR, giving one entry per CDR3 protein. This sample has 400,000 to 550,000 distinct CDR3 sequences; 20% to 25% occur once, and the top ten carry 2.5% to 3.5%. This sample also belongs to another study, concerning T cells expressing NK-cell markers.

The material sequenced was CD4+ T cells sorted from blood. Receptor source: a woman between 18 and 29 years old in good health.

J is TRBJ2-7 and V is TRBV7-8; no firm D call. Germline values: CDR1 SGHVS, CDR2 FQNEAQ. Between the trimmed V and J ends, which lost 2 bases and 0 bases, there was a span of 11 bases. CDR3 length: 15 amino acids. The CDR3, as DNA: TGTGCCAGCAGCTTATCTCGCATCATCTCCTACGAGCAGTACTTC. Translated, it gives CASSLSRIISYEQYF.

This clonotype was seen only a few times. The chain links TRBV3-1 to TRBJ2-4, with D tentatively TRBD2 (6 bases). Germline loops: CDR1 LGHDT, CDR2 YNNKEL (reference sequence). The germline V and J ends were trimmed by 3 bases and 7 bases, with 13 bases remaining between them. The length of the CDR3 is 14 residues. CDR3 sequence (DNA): TGTGCCAGCAGCCACGGAACTAGCTGGAACATTCAGTACTTC. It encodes CASSHGTSWNIQYF.

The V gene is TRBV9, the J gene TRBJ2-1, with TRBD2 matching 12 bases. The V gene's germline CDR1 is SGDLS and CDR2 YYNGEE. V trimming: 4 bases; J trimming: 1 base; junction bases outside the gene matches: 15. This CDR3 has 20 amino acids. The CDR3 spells CASSPYPLAGGPISYNEQFF. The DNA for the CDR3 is TGTGCCAGCAGCCCATACCCACTAGCGGGAGGTCCCATTTCCTACAATGAGCAGTTCTTC.

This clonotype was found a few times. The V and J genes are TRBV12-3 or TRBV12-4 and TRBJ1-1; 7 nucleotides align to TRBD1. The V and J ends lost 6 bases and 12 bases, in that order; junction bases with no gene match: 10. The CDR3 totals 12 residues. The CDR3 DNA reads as TGTGCCAGCAGCCTTGACAGGGTTCGCTCTTTCTTT. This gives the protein CASSLDRVRSFF.

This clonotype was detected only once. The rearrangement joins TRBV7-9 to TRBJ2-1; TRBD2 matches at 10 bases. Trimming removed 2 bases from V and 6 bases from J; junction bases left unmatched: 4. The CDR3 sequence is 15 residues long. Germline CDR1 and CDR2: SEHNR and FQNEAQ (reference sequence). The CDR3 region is CASSLSLAGSNEQFF. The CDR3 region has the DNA TGTGCCAGCAGCTTATCACTAGCGGGGTCCAATGAGCAGTTCTTC.

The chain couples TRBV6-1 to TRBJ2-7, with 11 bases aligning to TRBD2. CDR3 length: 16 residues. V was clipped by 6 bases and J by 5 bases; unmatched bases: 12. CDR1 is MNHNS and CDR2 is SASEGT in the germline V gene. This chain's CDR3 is CASRSTLAGVVHEQYF. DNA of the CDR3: TGTGCCAGCAGATCCACACTAGCGGGAGTCGTGCACGAGCAGTACTTC.

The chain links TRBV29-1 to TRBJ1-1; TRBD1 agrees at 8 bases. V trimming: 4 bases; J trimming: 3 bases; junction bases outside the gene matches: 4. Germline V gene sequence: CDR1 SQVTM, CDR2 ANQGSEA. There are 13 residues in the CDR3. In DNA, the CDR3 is TGCAGCGTTGCCAAACAGGGGGACACTGAAGCTTTCTTT. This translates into CSVAKQGDTEAFF.

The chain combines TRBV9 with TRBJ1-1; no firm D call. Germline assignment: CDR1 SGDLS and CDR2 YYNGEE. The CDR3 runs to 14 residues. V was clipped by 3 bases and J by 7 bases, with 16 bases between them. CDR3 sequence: CASSAKTSPHEAFF. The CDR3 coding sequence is TGTGCCAGCAGCGCAAAGACATCCCCACATGAAGCTTTCTTT.

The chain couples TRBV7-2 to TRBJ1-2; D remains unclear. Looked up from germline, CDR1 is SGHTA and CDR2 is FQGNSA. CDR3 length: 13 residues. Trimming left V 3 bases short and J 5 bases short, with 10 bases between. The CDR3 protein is CASSLKAAYGYTF. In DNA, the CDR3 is TGTGCCAGCAGCTTGAAGGCTGCTTATGGCTACACCTTC.

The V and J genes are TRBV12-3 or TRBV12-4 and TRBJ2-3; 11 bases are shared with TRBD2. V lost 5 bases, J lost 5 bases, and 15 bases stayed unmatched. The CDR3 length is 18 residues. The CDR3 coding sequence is TGTGCCAGCAGTGCCATCGCGACTAGCGGGGTCCCGATAGATACGCAGTATTTT. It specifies CASSAIATSGVPIDTQYF.

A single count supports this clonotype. The CDR3 bases are TGCAGTGCTAGGTTGCGAGGGAGCTCCTACAATGAGCAGTTCTTC. Translated, it gives CSARLRGSSYNEQFF. V usage is TRBV20-1 and J usage is TRBJ2-1, with a possible D match to TRBD2 (5 bases). V lost 3 bases and J 0 bases, leaving 12 bases between the germline ends. The V gene's germline CDR1 is DFQATT and CDR2 SNEGSKA (reference sequence). The CDR3 extends over 15 amino acids.

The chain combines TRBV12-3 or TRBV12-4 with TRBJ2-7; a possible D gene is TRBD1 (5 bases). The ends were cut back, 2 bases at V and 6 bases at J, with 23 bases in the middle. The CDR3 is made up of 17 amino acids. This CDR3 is CASSLSVFRRVLSEQYF. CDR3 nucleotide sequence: TGTGCCAGCAGTTTATCAGTTTTTCGCAGGGTTCTAAGCGAGCAGTACTTC.

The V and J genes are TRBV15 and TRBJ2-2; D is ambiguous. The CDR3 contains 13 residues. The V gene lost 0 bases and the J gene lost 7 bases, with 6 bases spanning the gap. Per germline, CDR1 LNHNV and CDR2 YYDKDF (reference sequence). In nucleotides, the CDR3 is TGTGCCACCAGCAGAGATGTGGGCGGGGAGCTGTTTTTT. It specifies CATSRDVGGELFF.

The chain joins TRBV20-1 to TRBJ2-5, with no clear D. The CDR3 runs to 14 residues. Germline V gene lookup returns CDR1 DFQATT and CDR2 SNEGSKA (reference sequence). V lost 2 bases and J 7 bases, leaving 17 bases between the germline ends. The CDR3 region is CSARSYGRVVTQYF. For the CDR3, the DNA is TGCAGTGCTAGAAGTTATGGCAGAGTTGTGACCCAGTACTTC.

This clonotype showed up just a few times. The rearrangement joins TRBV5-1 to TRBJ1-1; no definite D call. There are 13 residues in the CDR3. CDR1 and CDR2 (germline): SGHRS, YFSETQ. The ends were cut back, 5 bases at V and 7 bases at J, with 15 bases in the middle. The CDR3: CASRTRPESEAFF. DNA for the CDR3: TGCGCCAGCAGAACCAGGCCCGAGAGTGAAGCTTTCTTT.

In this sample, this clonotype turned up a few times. This chain's CDR3 is CASSRRTSPRTDTQYF. CDR3 nucleotides: TGTGCCAGCAGTCGGAGAACTAGTCCGCGCACAGATACGCAGTATTTT. The chain links TRBV6-1 to TRBJ2-3; perhaps TRBD2 as D (5 bases). The V gene lost 5 bases and the J gene lost 1 base, with 16 bases spanning the gap. Germline assignment: CDR1 MNHNS and CDR2 SASEGT. The CDR3 contains 16 residues.

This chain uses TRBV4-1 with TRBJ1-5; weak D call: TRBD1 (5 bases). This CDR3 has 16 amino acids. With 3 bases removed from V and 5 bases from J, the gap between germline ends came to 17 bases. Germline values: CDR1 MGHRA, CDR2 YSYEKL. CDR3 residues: CASSHPGADGDQPQHF. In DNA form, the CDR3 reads TGCGCCAGCAGCCACCCCGGGGCCGATGGGGATCAGCCCCAGCATTTT.

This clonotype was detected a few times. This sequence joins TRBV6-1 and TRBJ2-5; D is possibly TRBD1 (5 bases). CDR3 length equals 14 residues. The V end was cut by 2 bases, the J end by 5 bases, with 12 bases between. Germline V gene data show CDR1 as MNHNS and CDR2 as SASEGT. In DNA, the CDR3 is TGTGCCAGCAGTGAAAGAAGGGGCTGGGAGACCCAGTACTTC. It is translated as CASSERRGWETQYF.

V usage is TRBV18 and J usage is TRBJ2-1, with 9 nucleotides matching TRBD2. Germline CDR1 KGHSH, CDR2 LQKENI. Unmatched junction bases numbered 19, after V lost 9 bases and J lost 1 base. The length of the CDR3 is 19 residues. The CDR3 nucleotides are TGTGCCAGTCGCCGTTCTAGCGGGGATCAACCAAAATCCTACAATGAGCAGTTCTTC. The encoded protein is CASRRSSGDQPKSYNEQFF.

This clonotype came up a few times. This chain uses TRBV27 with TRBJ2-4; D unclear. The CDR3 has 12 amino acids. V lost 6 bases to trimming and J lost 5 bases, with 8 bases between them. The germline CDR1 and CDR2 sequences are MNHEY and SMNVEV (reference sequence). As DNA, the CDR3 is TGTGCCAGCAGAAAGGCGCAAAACATTCAGTACTTC. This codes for CASRKAQNIQYF.

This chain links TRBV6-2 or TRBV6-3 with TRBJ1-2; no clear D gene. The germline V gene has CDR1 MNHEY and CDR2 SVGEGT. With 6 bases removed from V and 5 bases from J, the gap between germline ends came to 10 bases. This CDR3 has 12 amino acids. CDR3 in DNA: TGTGCCAGCAGCCAGAGATTTTATGGCTACACCTTC. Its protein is CASSQRFYGYTF.

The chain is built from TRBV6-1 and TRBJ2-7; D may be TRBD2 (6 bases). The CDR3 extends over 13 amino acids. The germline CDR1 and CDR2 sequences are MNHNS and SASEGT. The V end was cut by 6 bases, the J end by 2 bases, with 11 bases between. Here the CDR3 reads CASRGTEPYEQYF. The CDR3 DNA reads TGTGCCAGCAGAGGGACTGAACCCTACGAGCAGTACTTC.

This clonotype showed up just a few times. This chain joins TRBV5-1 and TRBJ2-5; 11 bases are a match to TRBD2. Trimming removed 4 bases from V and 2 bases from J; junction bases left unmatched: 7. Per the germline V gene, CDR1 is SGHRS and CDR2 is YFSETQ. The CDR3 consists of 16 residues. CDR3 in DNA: TGCGCCAGCAGCACCACTAGCGGGGGAGAACAAGAGACCCAGTACTTC. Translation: CASSTTSGGEQETQYF.

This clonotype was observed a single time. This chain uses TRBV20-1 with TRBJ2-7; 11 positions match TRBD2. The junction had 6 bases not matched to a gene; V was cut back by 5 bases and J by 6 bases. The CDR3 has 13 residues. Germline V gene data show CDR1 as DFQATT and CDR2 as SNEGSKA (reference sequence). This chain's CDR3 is CSAFGTSGVEQYF. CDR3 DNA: TGCAGTGCTTTCGGGACTAGCGGTGTCGAGCAGTACTTC.